This paragraph covers one TCR beta chain sequence. Which antigen it targets is not known. Base quality data are lacking; no much larger clone is found one base away. TCRbeta CDR3 sequencing was performed on sorted unstimulated T cells and on proliferating T cells recovered from mixed lymphocyte reactions. Fresh whole blood from approximately ten HLA-typed healthy donors was used to isolate PBMCs. The trim is 0 bases for V and 0 bases for J, with a gap of 9 bases between the germline ends. CDR1 and CDR2 were assigned from the germline V gene (reference sequence) as SEHNR and FQNEAQ. There are 15 amino acids in the CDR3, from cysteine to phenylalanine inclusive. Only the CDR3 DNA is retained, 45 bases long and in frame from the first base. This entry belongs to a study of siplizumab effects on memory and regulatory T cells (dated by TCRdb to the late 2010s). The study in broad terms: The study examined how the anti-CD2 antibody siplizumab affects alloreactive T-cell subsets in allogeneic mixed lymphocyte reactions built from human PBMCs.

What the authors observed across the whole study: Roughly 75-96% of proliferating CD4+ or CD8+ clones could not be assigned a naive or memory phenotype. Because sequences at frequencies below about 10^-5 were poorly captured, only a minor fraction of alloreactive clones could be mapped back to unstimulated subsets. Compared with memory T cells, unstimulated naive T cells appeared more diverse, and naive cells seemed to make a substantial contribution to the alloresponse. The cumulative frequency of alloreactive sequences traceable to unstimulated CD4+ memory T cells was significantly reduced by siplizumab. Among mappable alloreactive CD4+ clones, the Treg-derived fraction averaged approximately 66% with siplizumab versus 25% to 30% in control reactions. No functional confirmation was obtained for the suppressive function of proliferating Tregs from siplizumab cultures.

Library prep was done by the immunoSEQ multiplex PCR assay. The deep sequencing platform assayed about 91,000 TCR templates per sample. Genomic DNA extracted from sorted T cells was the material used for TCRbeta CDR3 sequencing. Per the authors' processing: Clonal analysis of TCRbeta CDR3 data was done in the R programming language. Alloreactive CD4+ and CD8+ clones were defined by comparing unstimulated samples with post-reaction CFSE-low samples. By matching sequences to the repertoires of sorted unstimulated Treg and non-Treg cells, each alloreactive CD4+ clone was assigned a regulatory or non-regulatory origin. The source is immuneACCESS, and TCRdb retained only in-frame sequences with V and J called. Part of the clones is not carried over; for the studies checked, unresolved V genes explain less than half of this, and the remainder is unexplained. Clonal size and the V and J genes are those of that table, whereas D and trimming came from the DNA. The sample contains fewer than 120,000 clones, around nine tenths of them found a single time. Of the sample, 1.3% falls within the top ten clones.

This chain is built from TRBV7-9 and TRBJ2-7; the D gene could be TRBD1 or TRBD2, each one agreeing over 6 bases. Sequenced input: CD4+ T cells sorted from blood. The sequence came from a human donor in good health. At the DNA level, the sequence is TGTGCCAGCAGCTTAGCCGGGGGCCTCTCCTACGAGCAGTACTTC. It specifies CASSLAGGLSYEQYF. Here the CDR3 is joined to the reference TRBV7-9 and TRBJ2-7 genes, and the full variable domain is: DTGVSQNPRHKITKRGQNVTFRCDPISEHNRLYWYRQTLGQGPEFLTYFQNEAQLEKSRLLSDRFSAERPKGSFSTLEIQRTEQGDSAMYLCASSLAGGLSYEQYFGPGTRLTVT.